Below, 21 T cell receptor beta chains from the same sample are listed, as sequenced in a study of CD8 T cells in Susac syndrome. Roughly 0.45 to 1 ug RNA was reverse transcribed with random hexamers. TCRdb re-derived calls from the immunoSEQ multiplex PCR reads in MiXCR, one entry per CDR3 protein. This repertoire shows approximately 76,000 distinct CDR3 sequences, about 95% found once; its top ten account for approximately 0.38%. Material: CD8+ T cells from PBMCs. These receptors came from a human donor with multiple sclerosis.

The rearrangement links TRBV5-6 to TRBJ1-2, with D unclear. Germline CDR1 SGHDT, CDR2 YYEEEE. This CDR3 contains 14 residues. V dropped 2 bases and J dropped 4 bases, with 12 bases sitting between them. The CDR3, as DNA: TGTGCCAGCAGCTTTCCCCGGACGGCCTATGGCTACACCTTC. This gives the protein CASSFPRTAYGYTF. Filled out from reference TRBV5-6 and TRBJ1-2, the complete variable domain reads DAGVTQSPTHLIKTRGQQVTLRCSPKSGHDTVSWYQQALGQGPQFIFQYYEEEERQRGNFPDRFSGHQFPNYSSELNVNALLLGDSALYLCASSFPRTAYGYTFGSGTRLTVV.

The chain carries TRBV3-1 and TRBJ1-1; D unresolved. Germline lookup yields CDR1 LGHDT and CDR2 YNNKEL (reference sequence). Trimming took off 0 bases at V and 1 base at J, with 6 bases between the two ends. The CDR3 covers 14 residues. CDR3 region: CASSQEEPNTEAFF. CDR3 DNA: TGTGCCAGCAGCCAAGAGGAGCCGAACACTGAAGCTTTCTTT. The entire variable domain, with the rest obtained from reference TRBV3-1 and TRBJ1-1, is as follows: DTAVSQTPKYLVTQMGNDKSIKCEQNLGHDTMYWYKQDSKKFLKIMFSYNNKELIINETVPNRFSPKSPDKAHLNLHINSLELGDSAVYFCASSQEEPNTEAFFGQGTRLTVV.

The V and J genes are TRBV29-1 and TRBJ2-1; 9 positions agree with TRBD2. The CDR3 consists of 14 residues. With 4 bases clipped from V and 8 bases from J, the junction kept 9 bases outside the gene matches. Germline V CDR1 and CDR2: SQVTM, ANQGSEA. The chain's CDR3 is CSVVKRGARDEQFF. CDR3 coding DNA: TGCAGCGTTGTGAAGCGGGGGGCCAGGGATGAGCAGTTCTTC.

This clonotype was seen just once. The CDR3 nucleotides are TGTGCCAGCAGCGTAACAGGTGGGGGGGACACTGAAGCTTTCTTT. It codes for CASSVTGGGDTEAFF. The V gene is TRBV9, the J gene TRBJ1-1; D possibly corresponds to TRBD1 (5 bases). V was clipped by 1 base and J by 3 bases, with 13 bases between them. The CDR3 has 15 residues. Per germline, CDR1 SGDLS and CDR2 YYNGEE.

This CDR3 is CASSGGGGLNTEAFF. The CDR3, as DNA: TGTGCCAGCAGCGGCGGAGGGGGCCTGAACACTGAAGCTTTCTTT. V is TRBV3-1 and J is TRBJ1-1; 7 bases align to TRBD1. The trim removed 5 bases at V and 0 bases at J, leaving 6 bases unmatched. Germline loops: CDR1 LGHDT, CDR2 YNNKEL (reference sequence). This CDR3 contains 15 residues.

The chain links TRBV4-3 to TRBJ2-6; possible D gene TRBD2, 6 bases. This CDR3 has 20 residues. Trimming cost V 0 bases and J 1 base, with 19 bases left between them. Germline CDR1 and CDR2: LGHNA and YSLEER. CDR3 loop: CASSQEDRRGGDSGANVLTF. The CDR3 DNA reads as TGCGCCAGCAGCCAAGAGGATAGGCGGGGTGGGGATTCTGGGGCCAACGTCCTGACTTTC.

This chain joins TRBV12-3 or TRBV12-4 and TRBJ1-5; 7 bases match TRBD1. The V and J ends lost 1 base and 6 bases, in that order; junction bases with no gene match: 9. The CDR3 spans 16 residues. The DNA of the CDR3 is TGTGCCAGCAGTTTAGGGGCAGGGGGAAGGATTCAGCCCCAGCATTTT. It codes for CASSLGAGGRIQPQHF.

The J gene is TRBJ2-1, the V gene TRBV27; 14 nucleotides line up with TRBD2. V lost 5 bases, J lost 8 bases, and 8 bases stayed unmatched. Germline-derived CDR1 and CDR2 are MNHEY and SMNVEV (reference sequence). This CDR3 is 16 amino acids long. CDR3 residues: CASSETGTSGSDEQFF. In DNA, the CDR3 is TGTGCCAGCAGTGAAACCGGGACTAGCGGGAGTGATGAGCAGTTCTTC.

The genes are TRBV7-9 and TRBJ1-1; D unclear. V dropped 7 bases and J dropped 7 bases, with 10 bases sitting between them. This CDR3 contains 11 residues. Germline V lookup: CDR1 SEHNR, CDR2 FQNEAQ (reference sequence). The CDR3 spells CASNKGVEAFF. The CDR3 nucleotides read TGTGCCAGCAATAAAGGTGTTGAAGCTTTCTTT.

This clonotype was observed a single time. The CDR3 reads CSASDDPLDEETQYF. The CDR3 bases are TGCAGTGCTAGCGACGACCCATTAGATGAAGAGACCCAGTACTTC. The chain couples TRBV20-1 to TRBJ2-5; D is unclear. The V gene lost 3 bases and the J gene lost 3 bases, with 17 bases spanning the gap. Germline V gives CDR1 DFQATT, CDR2 SNEGSKA (reference sequence). There are 15 residues in the CDR3.

The rearrangement joins TRBV5-6 to TRBJ1-2; D remains unclear. CDR1 and CDR2 from the germline V gene are SGHDT and YYEEEE. Between the trimmed V and J ends, which lost 0 bases and 12 bases, there was a span of 12 bases. CDR3 length equals 12 residues. For the CDR3, the DNA is TGTGCCAGCAGCTTGGGATGGGAAACTCACACCTTC. The encoded protein is CASSLGWETHTF.

V and J are TRBV30 and TRBJ1-1; D is uncertain. Trimming took 3 bases from V and 10 from J, leaving 18 bases between them. Germline CDR1 and CDR2: GTSNPN and SVGIG (reference sequence). This CDR3 has 13 residues. The CDR3 DNA reads as TGTGCCTGGAGGAGCGGGTTTCCCCGGAGAGCTTTCTTT. Amino acids: CAWRSGFPRRAFF.

This clonotype was observed once. The rearrangement uses TRBV7-8 and TRBJ2-1, with a weak D call TRBD1 (5 bases). Trimming took 2 bases from V and 5 from J, leaving 16 bases between them. This CDR3 has 16 residues. CDR1 is SGHVS and CDR2 is FQNEAQ in the germline V gene. In nucleotides, the CDR3 is TGTGCCAGCAGCTTACGAAGCGACAGTCCGAACAATGAGCAGTTCTTC. Its translation: CASSLRSDSPNNEQFF.

The chain is built from TRBV12-3 or TRBV12-4 and TRBJ2-3; 11 bases line up with TRBD1. J gave up 5 bases and V 8 bases, and 9 bases lay outside the gene matches. The CDR3 contains 15 residues. The CDR3 DNA reads TGTGCCAGCCTGACTCCCGGGACAGGGGGAGATACGCAGTATTTT. Its translation is CASLTPGTGGDTQYF.

The CDR3 protein is CATRQGTQYF. Here the CDR3 DNA reads TGTGCCACCCGACAGGGGACGCAGTATTTT. The rearrangement links TRBV19 to TRBJ2-3, with TRBD1 matching 8 bases. Germline V CDR1 and CDR2: LNHDA, SQIVND (reference sequence). The trim removed 10 bases at V and 9 bases at J, leaving 3 bases unmatched. The CDR3 extends over 10 amino acids.

The chain couples TRBV12-3 or TRBV12-4 to TRBJ2-5, with 9 nucleotides matching TRBD2. The trim removed 1 base at V and 3 bases at J, leaving 6 bases unmatched. This CDR3 contains 16 residues. CDR3 nucleotide sequence: TGTGCCAGCAGTTTAGGAGCGGGGGGACTGAAAGAGACCCAGTACTTC. This sequence encodes CASSLGAGGLKETQYF.

This chain connects TRBV13 to TRBJ1-1, with D uncertain. The ends were cut back, 5 bases at V and 2 bases at J, with 9 bases in the middle. This CDR3 has 13 residues. The germline V gene has CDR1 PRHDT and CDR2 FYEKMQ (reference sequence). The DNA for the CDR3 is TGTGCCAGCAGCCGGATATTCAACACTGAAGCTTTCTTT. This encodes CASSRIFNTEAFF.

V gene TRBV25-1 combines with J gene TRBJ2-7; TRBD1 matches 8 bases. This CDR3 has 18 amino acids. Trimming removed 1 base from V and 0 bases from J; junction bases left unmatched: 11. Germline CDR1 MGHDK, CDR2 SYGVNS. The CDR3 here is CASSELKGWTGYSYEQYF. For the CDR3, the DNA is TGTGCCAGCAGTGAATTAAAAGGGTGGACAGGGTACTCCTACGAGCAGTACTTC.

The chain is built from TRBV6-5 and TRBJ1-2; D gene uncertain. V lost 3 bases to trimming and J lost 0 bases, with 5 bases between them. The V gene's germline CDR1 is MNHEY and CDR2 SVGAGI. The CDR3 spans 13 residues. The CDR3 sequence: CASSYSPNYGYTF. The CDR3 coding sequence is TGTGCCAGCAGTTATTCCCCTAACTATGGCTACACCTTC.

The chain employs TRBV6-2 or TRBV6-3 and TRBJ2-6; 7 nucleotides line up with TRBD1. From germline, CDR1 is MNHEY and CDR2 SVGEGT. The junction had 11 bases not matched to a gene; V was cut back by 0 bases and J by 0 bases. The CDR3 has 20 amino acids. The CDR3 region has the DNA TGTGCCAGCAGTTACTCGAGACAGGGCCCTTTCAGCTCTGGGGCCAACGTCCTGACTTTC. Translated: CASSYSRQGPFSSGANVLTF.

V usage is TRBV27 and J usage is TRBJ2-3; D possibly corresponds to TRBD1 (5 bases). CDR3 length: 16 amino acids. The germline V gene has CDR1 MNHEY and CDR2 SMNVEV (reference sequence). The germline V and J ends were trimmed by 4 bases and 1 base, with 15 bases remaining between them. The CDR3 here is CASSSVGAWGTDTQYF. The CDR3 DNA follows: TGTGCCAGCAGTTCAGTAGGGGCCTGGGGCACAGATACGCAGTATTTT.